The 28 T cell receptor beta chains presented below share a single source sample, sequenced in a study of blood T cells in healthy people across ages. A second about 7 to 12 cycle PCR used barcoded and J-beta primers. TCRdb reprocessed the 5' RACE reads with MiXCR, giving one entry per CDR3 protein. The table records about 970,000 distinct CDR3 sequences, roughly half of them present only once. The specimen sequenced was blood. These receptor sequences come from an older woman in good health.

This clonotype has just a few counts. The chain links TRBV4-1 to TRBJ2-3; D unclear. This CDR3 contains 16 residues. Germline V lookup: CDR1 MGHRA, CDR2 YSYEKL. Trimming removed 1 base from V and 0 bases from J, with 11 bases in between. CDR3 in amino acids: CASSQVSGSSTDTQYF. The CDR3 DNA follows: TGCGCCAGCAGCCAAGTATCCGGGTCTAGCACAGATACGCAGTATTTT.

The J gene is TRBJ2-7, the V gene TRBV20-1, with 10 positions matching TRBD2. This CDR3 is built from 16 residues. The germline gives CDR1 DFQATT, CDR2 SNEGSKA (reference sequence). V trimming: 0 bases; J trimming: 6 bases; junction bases outside the gene matches: 11. The CDR3 coding sequence is TGCAGTGCTAGAGACCGGGGGGAGCTAGCGGGAGTCGAGCAGTACTTC. This codes for CSARDRGELAGVEQYF.

This clonotype was seen a handful of times. The rearrangement uses TRBV7-2 and TRBJ2-7, with D hard to call. There are 13 residues in the CDR3. Germline lookup yields CDR1 SGHTA and CDR2 FQGNSA. Trimming stripped 3 bases from V and 3 bases from J, with 9 bases between. CDR3 loop: CASSFDPIYEQYF. The DNA for the CDR3 is TGTGCCAGCAGCTTCGACCCAATCTACGAGCAGTACTTC.

This clonotype occurred a few times. This chain links TRBV12-3 or TRBV12-4 with TRBJ2-3; no clear D. The ends were cut back, 7 bases at V and 0 bases at J, with 17 bases in the middle. The CDR3 is 16 residues long. CDR3 DNA: TGTGCCAGCAAATACCTGGCAGTCCTCAGCACAGATACGCAGTATTTT. It specifies CASKYLAVLSTDTQYF.

This clonotype was picked up a small number of times. The J gene is TRBJ1-2, the V gene TRBV12-3 or TRBV12-4; D gene uncertain. Trimming removed 6 bases at V and 8 bases at J, with 16 bases between. The CDR3 spans 13 residues. The CDR3 loop reads CASRGPPLGGYTF. In DNA, the CDR3 is TGTGCCAGCAGGGGTCCTCCGCTGGGGGGCTACACCTTC.

Only one count was recorded for this clonotype. CDR3 amino acids: CASSRSENSNQPQHF. As DNA, the CDR3 is TGTGCCAGTAGTAGGTCAGAGAATAGCAATCAGCCCCAGCATTTT. J is TRBJ1-5 and V is TRBV19, with unresolved D. Trimming took off 4 bases at V and 0 bases at J, with 10 bases between the two ends. The germline V gene has CDR1 LNHDA and CDR2 SQIVND (reference sequence). CDR3 size: 15 residues.

The chain is built from TRBV27 and TRBJ1-4, with 9 bases identical to TRBD1. Trimming removed 3 bases from V and 5 bases from J; junction bases left unmatched: 7. Germline CDR1 reads MNHEY; CDR2 reads SMNVEV (reference sequence). CDR3 length: 16 amino acids. In nucleotides, the CDR3 is TGTGCCAGCAGTTTTCGGTGGGGACAGGGAAATGAAAAACTGTTTTTT. As protein: CASSFRWGQGNEKLFF.

The CDR3 DNA reads TGCGCCAGCAGCGGCGGGACAGGGAGTATTTACAATGAGCAGTTCTTC. This translates into CASSGGTGSIYNEQFF. The chain couples TRBV5-1 to TRBJ2-1, with 9 bases lining up with TRBD1. The V gene's germline CDR1 is SGHRS and CDR2 YFSETQ. This CDR3 has 16 amino acids. V shed 4 bases and J 4 bases; nucleotides not matched to a gene: 9.

In this sample, this clonotype turned up a few times. DNA for the CDR3: TGTGCCAGCAGTTCCCGGCCTAGCGGGTTTGCCGATGAGCAGTTCTTC. Protein: CASSSRPSGFADEQFF. The chain links TRBV6-2 or TRBV6-3 to TRBJ2-1; 8 nucleotides match TRBD2. This CDR3 is built from 16 residues. Germline V gives CDR1 MNHEY, CDR2 SVGEGT. V dropped 4 bases and J dropped 8; count of bases not matched to a gene: 13.

The V and J genes are TRBV11-2 and TRBJ1-1; weak D call: TRBD1 (5 bases). The CDR3 is 15 amino acids. CDR1 is SGHAT and CDR2 is FQNNGV in the germline V gene. Trimming pared 4 bases from V and 2 bases from J, leaving 14 bases between. The CDR3 reads CASSSFRGPNTEAFF. CDR3 coding DNA: TGTGCCAGCAGCTCATTTCGGGGACCAAACACTGAAGCTTTCTTT.

The J gene is TRBJ2-7, the V gene TRBV2; tentative D call: TRBD2 (5 bases). Trimming took off 4 bases at V and 6 bases at J, with 13 bases between the two ends. The germline V gene has CDR1 SNHLY and CDR2 FYNNEI. This CDR3 is 13 amino acids long. The CDR3 protein is CASSGQRPLEQYF. CDR3 DNA: TGTGCCAGCAGTGGTCAGCGGCCCCTCGAGCAGTACTTC.

The chain carries TRBV4-2 and TRBJ2-6; D tentatively fits TRBD1 or TRBD2 (5 bases each). CDR1 is LGHNA, CDR2 YNFKEQ, per germline. This CDR3 is 17 amino acids long. V lost 0 bases and J lost 2, with 11 bases in between. The CDR3 DNA sequence: TGTGCCAGCAGCCAAGACCCGGGGCTCCCTGGGGCCAACGTCCTGACTTTC. Protein: CASSQDPGLPGANVLTF.

A note on this clonotype: Sequence at one end of the junction differs from germline and may be a read error. This chain connects TRBV6-1 to TRBJ2-1; 8 nucleotides align to TRBD2. This CDR3 has 14 amino acids. CDR1 is MNHNS, CDR2 SASEGT, per germline. Here the CDR3 DNA reads TGTGCCAGCAGAGACCTCGGGAGGGTCGGTGAGCGGTTCTTC. Translating gives CASRDLGRVGERFF.

This chain uses TRBV7-8 with TRBJ1-2; D is perhaps TRBD1 (6 bases). Per the germline V gene, CDR1 is SGHVS and CDR2 is FQNEAQ. This CDR3 has 15 amino acids. V was pared by 4 bases and J by 7 bases, with 19 bases between. CDR3 sequence (DNA): TGTGCCAGCAGCTCACGTTTTGAAACAGGGATTGGCTACACCTTC. This translates into CASSSRFETGIGYTF.

The J gene is TRBJ2-1, the V gene TRBV27, with 10 bases aligning to TRBD2. The CDR3 runs to 13 residues. After removal of 5 bases from V and 9 bases from J, the junction contained 4 bases not matched to a gene. The germline gives CDR1 MNHEY, CDR2 SMNVEV (reference sequence). The CDR3, as DNA: TGTGCCAGCAGTGAAAGGACTAGCGGTGAGCAGTTCTTC. Its protein product is CASSERTSGEQFF.

The sample holds one count of this clonotype. The V gene is TRBV20-1, the J gene TRBJ1-2, with TRBD1 matching 7 bases. Trimming took 3 bases from V and 5 from J; bases not matched to a gene: 18. The length of the CDR3 is 17 residues. CDR1 is DFQATT, CDR2 SNEGSKA, per germline (reference sequence). This CDR3 reads CSASLGTGVDRGYGYTF. CDR3 bases: TGCAGTGCTAGTTTGGGAACAGGGGTGGACCGCGGATATGGCTACACCTTC.

The genes are TRBV15 and TRBJ2-1; TRBD2 is a possible D gene (5 bases). V was pared by 0 bases and J by 9 bases, with 12 bases between. Germline CDR1 is LNHNV and CDR2 is YYDKDF (reference sequence). This CDR3 comprises 14 residues. CDR3 region: CATSRDPWESEQFF. The CDR3 region has the DNA TGTGCCACCAGCAGAGATCCGTGGGAGTCTGAGCAGTTCTTC.

This CDR3 is CASTSGEGRLETQYF. The CDR3 DNA sequence: TGTGCCAGCACCTCCGGGGAGGGGAGATTGGAGACCCAGTACTTC. The chain has TRBV7-2 and TRBJ2-7; 7 bases map to TRBD2. The J call is doubtful: the DNA matches TRBJ2-5 better. CDR3 length: 15 residues. Germline values: CDR1 SGHTA, CDR2 FQGNSA.

This clonotype has at least ten counts. V gene TRBV12-3 or TRBV12-4 combines with J gene TRBJ1-4; TRBD1 agrees at 7 bases. J gave up 0 bases and V 2 bases, and 0 bases lay outside the gene matches. This CDR3 contains 15 residues. CDR3 nucleotides: TGTGCCAGCAGTTTAACAGGGGCAACTAATGAAAAACTGTTTTTT. Amino acids: CASSLTGATNEKLFF.

This chain joins TRBV7-6 and TRBJ2-3; 13 bases are shared with TRBD2. V was clipped by 5 bases and J by 5 bases; unmatched bases: 7. Germline V gene sequence: CDR1 SGHVS, CDR2 FNYEAQ. This CDR3 spans 16 amino acids. The CDR3 is CASSPATSGRVDTQYF. The CDR3 coding sequence is TGTGCCAGCAGCCCCGCAACTAGCGGGAGGGTAGATACGCAGTATTTT.

The chain employs TRBV25-1 and TRBJ2-1; TRBD1 or TRBD2 may be the D gene (6 bases each). The CDR3 loop spans 12 amino acids. The germline V gene encodes CDR1 MGHDK and CDR2 SYGVNS. V was shortened by 8 bases and J by 9 bases, with 14 bases between the two germline ends. CDR3 amino acids: CASGGQTLEQFF. In DNA, the CDR3 is TGTGCCAGCGGGGGGCAGACGCTTGAGCAGTTCTTC.

This clonotype was counted only a few times. This chain links TRBV5-1 with TRBJ2-7; 8 nucleotides match TRBD2. V was clipped by 5 bases and J by 0 bases; unmatched bases: 22. Germline V gene data show CDR1 as SGHRS and CDR2 as YFSETQ. The CDR3 extends over 20 amino acids. In DNA form, the CDR3 reads TGCGCCAGCAGAAAATCCCCCCGGGAGCGGGAGCCTCCCAGCTCCTACGAGCAGTACTTC. Protein: CASRKSPREREPPSSYEQYF.

The genes are TRBV29-1 and TRBJ2-5; 11 bases match TRBD2. Germline-derived CDR1 and CDR2 are SQVTM and ANQGSEA. This CDR3 spans 14 amino acids. Unmatched junction bases numbered 5, after V lost 7 bases and J lost 1 base. The CDR3 DNA is TGCAGCGGCAAGGGACTAGCGGTCCAAGAGACCCAGTACTTC. It translates to CSGKGLAVQETQYF.

The rearrangement joins TRBV12-3 or TRBV12-4 to TRBJ2-5; TRBD2 agrees at 8 bases. The junction had 6 bases not matched to a gene; V was cut back by 5 bases and J by 1 base. This CDR3 has 15 amino acids. Here the CDR3 reads CASSTTAGVQETQYF. For the CDR3, the DNA is TGTGCCAGCAGTACCACAGCGGGGGTCCAAGAGACCCAGTACTTC.

This clonotype has just one count. The gene calls are TRBV12-3 or TRBV12-4 and TRBJ2-3, with D possibly being TRBD2 (6 bases). This CDR3 spans 15 amino acids. V was cut by 7 bases and J by 5 bases, with 19 bases left in between. DNA of the CDR3: TGTGCCAGCACCAATAGCGGAGGGCAAGGAGATACGCAGTATTTT. Its protein is CASTNSGGQGDTQYF.

CDR3 nucleotide sequence: TGTGCCACCAGCAGTCTGCGGACGAACACTGAAGCTTTCTTT. This sequence encodes CATSSLRTNTEAFF. The chain employs TRBV15 and TRBJ1-1; D remains unclear. Between the trimmed V and J ends, which lost 3 bases and 1 base, there was a span of 9 bases. Germline CDR1 reads LNHNV; CDR2 reads YYDKDF (reference sequence). This CDR3 region has 14 residues. The whole variable domain, remainder taken from reference TRBV15 and TRBJ1-1, is DAMVIQNPRYQVTQFGKPVTLSCSQTLNHNVMYWYQQKSSQAPKLLFHYYDKDFNNEADTPDNFQSRRPNTSFCFLDIRSPGLGDTAMYLCATSSLRTNTEAFFGQGTRLTVV.

The chain carries TRBV7-2 and TRBJ1-2; maybe TRBD1 (6 bases). This CDR3 region has 14 residues. Between the trimmed V and J ends, which lost 2 bases and 4 bases, there was a span of 11 bases. Germline V gene data show CDR1 as SGHTA and CDR2 as FQGNSA. The CDR3: CASSLPVTGYGYTF. The DNA for the CDR3 is TGTGCCAGCAGCTTACCGGTGACAGGCTATGGCTACACCTTC. Based on the CDR3 plus reference TRBV7-2 and TRBJ1-2, the full variable domain is GAGVSQSPSNKVTEKGKDVELRCDPISGHTALYWYRQSLGQGLEFLIYFQGNSAPDKSGLPSDRFSAERTGGSVSTLTIQRTQQEDSAVYLCASSLPVTGYGYTFGSGTRLTVV.

The CDR3 is CASSRYRAQETQYF. The CDR3 DNA reads TGTGCCAGCAGCCGATACAGGGCGCAAGAGACCCAGTACTTC. The rearrangement joins TRBV7-2 to TRBJ2-5; D is possibly TRBD1 (6 bases). V was trimmed by 5 bases and J by 2 bases, leaving 12 bases between them. The CDR3 sequence is 14 residues long. Per germline, CDR1 SGHTA and CDR2 FQGNSA.